These 4 T cell receptor beta chains share one sample of origin, sequenced in a study of blood T cells in healthy people across ages. A second PCR of about 6 to 12 cycles used a sample-barcoded 5' primer and a J-beta primer mix. MiXCR was run by TCRdb on the 5' RACE reads, yielding one entry per CDR3 protein. The data contain more than 650,000 distinct CDR3 sequences, about a fifth of them singletons. The sample comprised blood. Receptors originate from a man in his sixties or seventies in good health.

This clonotype was seen a few times. The rearrangement uses TRBV4-1 and TRBJ1-4, with D tentatively TRBD1 (6 bases). Trimming cost V 0 bases and J 10 bases, with 15 bases left between them. This CDR3 is 15 amino acids long. Germline CDR1 and CDR2: MGHRA and YSYEKL. This chain's CDR3 is CASSQDVQGLRKLFF. The DNA of the CDR3 is TGCGCCAGCAGCCAAGATGTACAGGGTCTGCGAAAACTGTTTTTT.

The chain employs TRBV28 and TRBJ1-4; TRBD1 is a possible D gene (5 bases). Per germline, CDR1 MDHEN and CDR2 SYDVKM. The CDR3 totals 15 residues. Trimming stripped 3 bases from V and 5 bases from J, with 13 bases between. The CDR3 DNA is TGTGCCAGCAGTTTTAAAGGGGTAGGGAATGAAAAACTGTTTTTT. Translation: CASSFKGVGNEKLFF.

This clonotype was recorded at least ten times. This rearrangement joins TRBV4-2 to TRBJ2-3; 8 positions agree with TRBD2. Germline trimming cut 0 bases from V and 6 bases from J; bases unmatched to any gene: 17. This CDR3 spans 19 amino acids. The germline V gene has CDR1 LGHNA and CDR2 YNFKEQ. In DNA form, the CDR3 reads TGTGCCAGCAGCCAAGAGGGGATCGGACCGGGACTAGAGTCCGATACGCAGTATTTT. Its translation: CASSQEGIGPGLESDTQYF.

The V and J genes are TRBV2 and TRBJ2-5; 12 nucleotides agree with TRBD1. The J segment lost 0 bases and the V segment lost 5 bases, leaving 10 bases of the junction unmatched. From germline, CDR1 is SNHLY and CDR2 FYNNEI. The length of the CDR3 is 18 residues. CDR3 nucleotides: TGTGCCAGCAGTACTGAAACCGGGACAGGGGGCAACCAAGAGACCCAGTACTTC. Its protein product is CASSTETGTGGNQETQYF. The whole variable domain, filled in from reference TRBV2 and TRBJ2-5, reads EPEVTQTPSHQVTQMGQEVILRCVPISNHLYFYWYRQILGQKVEFLVSFYNNEISEKSEIFDDQFSVERPDGSNFTLKIRSTKLEDSAMYFCASSTETGTGGNQETQYFGPGTRLLVL.